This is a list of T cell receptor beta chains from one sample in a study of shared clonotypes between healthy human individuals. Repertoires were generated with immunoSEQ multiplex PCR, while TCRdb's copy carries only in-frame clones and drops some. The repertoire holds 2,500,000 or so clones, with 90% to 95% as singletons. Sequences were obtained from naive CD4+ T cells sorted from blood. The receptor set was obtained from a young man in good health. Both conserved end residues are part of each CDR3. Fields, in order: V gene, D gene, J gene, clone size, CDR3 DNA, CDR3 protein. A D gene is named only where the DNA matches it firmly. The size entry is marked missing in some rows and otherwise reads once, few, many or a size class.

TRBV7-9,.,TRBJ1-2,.,TGTGCCAGCAGCCACCTAGGGGGGTCCCTGCCTAACTATGGCTACACCTTC,CASSHLGGSLPNYGYTF
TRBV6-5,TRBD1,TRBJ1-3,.,TGTGCCAGCAGTTACTCCCGGACAGGAGACACCATATATTTT,CASSYSRTGDTIYF
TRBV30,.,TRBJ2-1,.,TGTGCCTGGAGTGAGGGCGGGACGGTACCCGATGAGCAGTTCTTC,CAWSEGGTVPDEQFF
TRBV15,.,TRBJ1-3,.,TGTGCCACCAGCAGAGATTCCCGTTCCGCGGGGGCGAGTGGAAACACCATATATTTT,CATSRDSRSAGASGNTIYF
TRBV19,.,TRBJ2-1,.,TGTGCCAGTAGTGCATCCGGGAGTGAGCAGTTCTTC,CASSASGSEQFF
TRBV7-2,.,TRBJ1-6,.,TGTGCCAGCAGCCCAGCCGGGGGCGCTGGGCCCCTCCACTTT,CASSPAGGAGPLHF
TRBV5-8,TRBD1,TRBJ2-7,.,TGTGCCAGCAGCCCCCTCCTAGGGACAGGGATTAAAAACGAGCAGTACTTC,CASSPLLGTGIKNEQYF
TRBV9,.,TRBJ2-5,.,TGTGCCAGCAGCGTAGAGGGCGGACCCAAAGAGACCCAGTACTTC,CASSVEGGPKETQYF
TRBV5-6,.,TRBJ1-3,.,TGTGCCAGCAGCTTGCCGGGTCCCGGAAACACCATATATTTT,CASSLPGPGNTIYF
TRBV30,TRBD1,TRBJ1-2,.,TGTGCCTGGGCCAACAGGGGAAAATATGGCTACACCTTC,CAWANRGKYGYTF
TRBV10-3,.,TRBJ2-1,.,TGTGCCATCAGCCTTTATAGTGGCAATGAGCAGTTCTTC,CAISLYSGNEQFF
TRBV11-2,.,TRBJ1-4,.,TGTGCCAGCAGCTTAGACTCAGGGCACAATGAAAAACTGTTTTTT,CASSLDSGHNEKLFF
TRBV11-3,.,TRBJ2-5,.,TGTGCCAGCAGCTTAGGGGGAGGACAAGAGACCCAGTACTTC,CASSLGGGQETQYF
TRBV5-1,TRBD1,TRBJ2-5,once,TGCGCCAGCAGCTCCAGGGGGCAGGGAGAGACCCAGTACTTC,CASSSRGQGETQYF
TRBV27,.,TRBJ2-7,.,TGTGCCAGCAGTTCCAACACAGGCGTACCCTCCTACGAGCAGTACTTC,CASSSNTGVPSYEQYF
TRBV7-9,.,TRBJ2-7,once,TGTGCCAGCAGCCGGGACGGTCCGGTCGAGCAGTACTTC,CASSRDGPVEQYF
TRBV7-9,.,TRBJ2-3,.,TGTGCCAGCACGGATTCCACAGATACGCAGTATTTT,CASTDSTDTQYF
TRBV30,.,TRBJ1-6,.,TGTGCCTGGAGTGTACAGAATACTAATTCACCCCTCCACTTT,CAWSVQNTNSPLHF
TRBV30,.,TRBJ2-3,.,TGTGCCGCACTTTTAGGGGATACGCAGTATTTT,CAALLGDTQYF
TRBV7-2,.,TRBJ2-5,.,TGTGCCAGCAGCTTATTCCCGGCGACCCAGTACTTC,CASSLFPATQYF
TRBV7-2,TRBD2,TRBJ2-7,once,TGTGCCAGCAGCTCCGGGACTAGCGGGGCCCGAGGGCAGTACTTC,CASSSGTSGARGQYF
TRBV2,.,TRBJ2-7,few,TGTGCCAGCAGTGGCCAGTACTACGAGCAGTACTTC,CASSGQYYEQYF
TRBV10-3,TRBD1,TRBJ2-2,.,TGTGCCATCAGTAGACAGGGGGCGGACACCGGGGAGCTGTTTTTT,CAISRQGADTGELFF